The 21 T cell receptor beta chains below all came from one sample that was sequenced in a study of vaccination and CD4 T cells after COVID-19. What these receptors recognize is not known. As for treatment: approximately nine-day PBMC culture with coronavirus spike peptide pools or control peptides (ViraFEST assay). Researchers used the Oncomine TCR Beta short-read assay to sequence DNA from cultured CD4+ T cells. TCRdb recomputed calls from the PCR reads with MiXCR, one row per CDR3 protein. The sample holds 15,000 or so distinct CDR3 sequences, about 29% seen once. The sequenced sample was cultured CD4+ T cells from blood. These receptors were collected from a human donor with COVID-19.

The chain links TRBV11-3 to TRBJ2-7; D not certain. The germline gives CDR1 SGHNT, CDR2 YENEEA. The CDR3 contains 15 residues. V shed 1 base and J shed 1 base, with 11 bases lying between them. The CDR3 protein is CASSLVMTDSYEQYF. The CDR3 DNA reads TGTGCCAGCAGCTTAGTCATGACCGATTCCTACGAGCAGTACTTC.

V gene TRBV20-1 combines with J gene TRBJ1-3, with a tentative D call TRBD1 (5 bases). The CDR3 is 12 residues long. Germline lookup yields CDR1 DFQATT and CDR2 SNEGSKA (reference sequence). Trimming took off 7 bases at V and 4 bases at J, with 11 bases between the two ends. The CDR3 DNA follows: TGCAGTGGCTCAGGGACGGGAAACACCATATATTTT. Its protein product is CSGSGTGNTIYF.

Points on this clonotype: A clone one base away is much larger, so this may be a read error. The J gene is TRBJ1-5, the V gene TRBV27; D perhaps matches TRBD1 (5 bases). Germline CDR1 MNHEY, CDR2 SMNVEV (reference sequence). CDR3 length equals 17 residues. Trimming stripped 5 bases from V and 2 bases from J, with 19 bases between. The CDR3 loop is CASSPPSAGVRNQPQHF. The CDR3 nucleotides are TGTGCCAGCAGTCCCCCCTCCGCGGGGGTCCGCAATCAGCCCCAGCATTTT.

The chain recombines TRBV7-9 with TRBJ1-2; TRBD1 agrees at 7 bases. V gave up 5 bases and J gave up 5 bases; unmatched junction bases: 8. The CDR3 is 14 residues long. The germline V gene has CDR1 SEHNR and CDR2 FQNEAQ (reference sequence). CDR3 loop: CASSPDRDSYGYTF. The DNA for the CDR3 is TGTGCCAGCAGCCCGGACCGGGACAGTTATGGCTACACCTTC.

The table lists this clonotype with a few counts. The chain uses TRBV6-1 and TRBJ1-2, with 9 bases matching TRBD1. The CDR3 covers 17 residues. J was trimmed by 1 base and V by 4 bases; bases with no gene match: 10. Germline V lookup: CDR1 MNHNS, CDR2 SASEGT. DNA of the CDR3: TGTGCCAGCAGTGCCATTCCGGGACAGGGAATTAACTATGGCTACACCTTC. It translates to CASSAIPGQGINYGYTF.

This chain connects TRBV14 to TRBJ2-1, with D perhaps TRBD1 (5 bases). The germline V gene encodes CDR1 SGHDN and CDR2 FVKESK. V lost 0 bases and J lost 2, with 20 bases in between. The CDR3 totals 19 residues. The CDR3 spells CASSQDPLRNRIAYNEQFF. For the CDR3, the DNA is TGTGCCAGCAGCCAAGATCCACTCCGGAACAGGATCGCCTACAATGAGCAGTTCTTC.

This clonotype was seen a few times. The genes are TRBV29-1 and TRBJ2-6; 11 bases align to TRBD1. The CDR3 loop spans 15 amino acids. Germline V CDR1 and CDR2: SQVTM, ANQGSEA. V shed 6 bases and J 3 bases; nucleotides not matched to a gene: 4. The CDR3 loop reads CSVGQGAVGANVLTF. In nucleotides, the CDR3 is TGCAGCGTCGGACAGGGGGCAGTTGGGGCCAACGTCCTGACTTTC.

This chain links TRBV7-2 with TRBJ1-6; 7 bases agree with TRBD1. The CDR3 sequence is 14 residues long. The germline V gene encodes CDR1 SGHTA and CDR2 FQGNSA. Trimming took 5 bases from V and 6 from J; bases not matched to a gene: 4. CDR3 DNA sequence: TGTGCCAGCAGCCGGGACAGAAGTAATTCACCCCTCCACTTT. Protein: CASSRDRSNSPLHF.

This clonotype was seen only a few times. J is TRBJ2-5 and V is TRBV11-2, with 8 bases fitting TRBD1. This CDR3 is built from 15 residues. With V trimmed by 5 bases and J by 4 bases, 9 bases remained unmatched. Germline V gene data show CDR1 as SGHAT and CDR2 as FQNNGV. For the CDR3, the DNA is TGTGCCAGCAGCCTCGGGCGAGACAGGGGAGAGACCCAGTACTTC. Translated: CASSLGRDRGETQYF. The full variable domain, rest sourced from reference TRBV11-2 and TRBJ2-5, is EAGVAQSPRYKIIEKRQSVAFWCNPISGHATLYWYQQILGQGPKLLIQFQNNGVVDDSQLPKDRFSAERLKGVDSTLKIQPAKLEDSAVYLCASSLGRDRGETQYFGPGTRLLVL.

This CDR3 is CASSDTGGTTEAFF. The CDR3, as DNA: TGCGCCAGCAGCGATACAGGGGGCACCACTGAAGCTTTCTTT. The rearrangement links TRBV5-1 to TRBJ1-1; 9 bases are a match to TRBD1. CDR1 and CDR2 (germline): SGHRS, YFSETQ. V shed 4 bases and J 4 bases; nucleotides not matched to a gene: 5. The CDR3 is made up of 14 amino acids.

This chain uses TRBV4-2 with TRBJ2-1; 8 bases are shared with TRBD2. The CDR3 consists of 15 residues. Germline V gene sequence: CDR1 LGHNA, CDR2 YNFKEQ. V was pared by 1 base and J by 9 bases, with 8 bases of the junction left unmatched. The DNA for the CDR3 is TGTGCCAGCAGCCAAGGGGTCGGGGGGGCGGGTGAGCAGTTCTTC. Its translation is CASSQGVGGAGEQFF.

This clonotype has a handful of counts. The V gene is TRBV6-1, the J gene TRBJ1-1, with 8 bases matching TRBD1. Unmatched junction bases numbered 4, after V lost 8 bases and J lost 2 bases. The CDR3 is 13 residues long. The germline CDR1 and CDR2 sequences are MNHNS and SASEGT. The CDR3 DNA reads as TGTGCCAGCGGACAGGGTCGCAACACTGAAGCTTTCTTT. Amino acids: CASGQGRNTEAFF.

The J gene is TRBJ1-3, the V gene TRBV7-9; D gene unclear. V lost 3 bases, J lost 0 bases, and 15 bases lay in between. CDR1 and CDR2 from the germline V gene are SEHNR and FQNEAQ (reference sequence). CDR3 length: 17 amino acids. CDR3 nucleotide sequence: TGTGCCAGCAGCTTGTCCGGACCCGCTTCCTCTGGAAACACCATATATTTT. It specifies CASSLSGPASSGNTIYF.

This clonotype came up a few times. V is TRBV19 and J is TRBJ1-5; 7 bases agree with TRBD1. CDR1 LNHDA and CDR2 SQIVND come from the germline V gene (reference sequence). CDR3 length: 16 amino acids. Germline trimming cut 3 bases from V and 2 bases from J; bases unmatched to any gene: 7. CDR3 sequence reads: CASSIRQGSGNQPQHF. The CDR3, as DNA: TGTGCCAGTAGTATCAGACAGGGCTCGGGCAATCAGCCCCAGCATTTT.

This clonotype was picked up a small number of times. The chain's CDR3 is CASSEDGGALNEQFF. The CDR3 nucleotides are TGTGCCAGCTCAGAGGACGGGGGGGCCCTCAATGAGCAGTTCTTC. The V gene is TRBV11-3, the J gene TRBJ2-1, with 8 bases identical to TRBD2. J lost 6 bases, V lost 8 bases, and 12 bases had no gene match. The germline CDR1 and CDR2 sequences are SGHNT and YENEEA. The CDR3 length is 15 residues.

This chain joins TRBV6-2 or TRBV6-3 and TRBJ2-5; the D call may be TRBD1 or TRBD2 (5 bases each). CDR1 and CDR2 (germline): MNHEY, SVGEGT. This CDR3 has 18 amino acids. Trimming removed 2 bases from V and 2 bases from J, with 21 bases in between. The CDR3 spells CASSYPIAGSTGQETQYF. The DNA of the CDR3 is TGTGCCAGCAGTTACCCCATCGCAGGGAGCACGGGGCAAGAGACCCAGTACTTC.

The CDR3 region is CASSEFGGLGNQPQHF. DNA for the CDR3: TGTGCCAGCAGTGAATTTGGGGGGCTCGGCAATCAGCCCCAGCATTTT. V and J are TRBV25-1 and TRBJ1-5, with a weak D call TRBD1 (6 bases). The CDR3 sequence is 16 residues long. Trimming pared 1 base from V and 2 bases from J, leaving 12 bases between. Germline assignment: CDR1 MGHDK and CDR2 SYGVNS.

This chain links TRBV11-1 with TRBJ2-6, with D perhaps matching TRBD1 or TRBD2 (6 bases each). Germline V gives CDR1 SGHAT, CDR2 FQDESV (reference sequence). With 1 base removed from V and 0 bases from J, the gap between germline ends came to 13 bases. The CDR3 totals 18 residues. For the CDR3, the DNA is TGTGCCAGCAGCTTAGATCGGGGGCCCCGCTCTGGGGCCAACGTCCTGACTTTC. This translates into CASSLDRGPRSGANVLTF.

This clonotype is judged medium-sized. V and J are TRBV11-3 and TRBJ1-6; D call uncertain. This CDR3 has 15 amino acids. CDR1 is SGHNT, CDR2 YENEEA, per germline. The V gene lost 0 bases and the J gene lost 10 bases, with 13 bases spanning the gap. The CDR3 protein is CASSLDSRAGSPLHF. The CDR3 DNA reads TGTGCCAGCAGCTTAGATAGTCGGGCTGGGTCACCCCTCCACTTT.

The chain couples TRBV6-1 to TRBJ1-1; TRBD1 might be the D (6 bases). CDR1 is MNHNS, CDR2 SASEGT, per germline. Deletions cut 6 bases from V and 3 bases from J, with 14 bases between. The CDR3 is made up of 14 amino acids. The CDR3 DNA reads TGTGCCAGCAGCCATGGGGGGCGGGACACTGAAGCTTTCTTT. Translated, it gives CASSHGGRDTEAFF.

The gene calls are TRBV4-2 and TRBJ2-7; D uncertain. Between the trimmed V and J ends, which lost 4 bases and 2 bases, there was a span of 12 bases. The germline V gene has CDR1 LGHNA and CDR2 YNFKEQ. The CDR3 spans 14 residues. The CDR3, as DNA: TGTGCCAGCAGCCTCGGCAGAGGAGCCTACGAGCAGTACTTC. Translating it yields CASSLGRGAYEQYF.